The present TCR beta chain was sequenced within a study of beta chain features in type 1 diabetes. This clone showed up just a few times. The target antigen is unknown. Investigators reverse transcribed all isolated RNA, so they sequenced expressed TCRB transcripts. Sequencing was performed with immunoSEQ multiplex PCR; in TCRdb, only in-frame clones are kept and a portion is missing. Among 240,000 or so clones, approximately 15% were seen once, and the ten largest hold roughly 0.019%. V gave up 2 bases and J gave up 6 bases, with 16 bases separating them. The CDR3 covers 15 residues. The germline CDR1 and CDR2 sequences are MGHRA and YSYEKL. Study-wide findings and caveats: There was a moderate but significant shortening of TCRB CDR3s in all four CD4+ subsets of Type 1 diabetes patients. Lower insertion and higher deletion counts appeared at VDJ junctions in type 1 diabetes patients.

Every donor had blood drawn once into heparin, around 0.12 L on average. Naive, central memory, regulatory and stem cell-like memory cells within the CD4+ compartment were sorted using CD45RO/CCR7/CD25/CD127/CD95/CD27. The chain uses TRBV4-1 and TRBJ1-2; possible D gene TRBD1, 5 bases. This receptor was obtained from a man under 40 with type 1 diabetes. The source material was naive CD4+ T cells from blood. The CDR3 protein is CASSQTPGHKDGYTF. The CDR3 coding sequence is TGCGCCAGCAGCCAAACACCCGGACACAAAGATGGCTACACCTTC.